A selection of T cell receptor beta chains follows, all from one sample in a study of CD8 T cells in ankylosing spondylitis. MiXCR, applied by TCRdb to the 5' RACE reads, yields one record per CDR3 protein. The table records 250,000 to 350,000 distinct CDR3 sequences, less than 10% of them present only once. The source material was blood, either unsorted or a sorted T cell fraction (not recorded which). The receptor source for this set is a male donor with ankylosing spondylitis. Both conserved end residues are part of each CDR3. Each record gives: J gene, clone size, D gene, V gene, CDR3 DNA, CDR3 protein. D genes are given only for firm matches. The size entry is marked missing in some rows and otherwise reads once, few, many or a size class.

>TRBJ2-3|NA|NA|TRBV29-1
TGCAGCGTTGCAGGCCGACTAGGCACAGATACGCAGTATTTT
CSVAGRLGTDTQYF
>TRBJ1-2|NA|NA|TRBV7-9
TGTGCCAGCAGCTTAGTGCCGGGGTATGGCTACACCTTC
CASSLVPGYGYTF
>TRBJ1-2|many|NA|TRBV7-2
TGTGCCAGCAGCTTAGTTTCCGAGGGACACTATGGCTACACCTTC
CASSLVSEGHYGYTF
>TRBJ2-7|NA|TRBD2|TRBV20-1
TGCAGTGCTATCGGACTAGTGGACTACGAGCAGTACTTC
CSAIGLVDYEQYF
>TRBJ2-7|few|NA|TRBV5-1
TGCGCCAGCAGCTTGGCACGACAGGACTACGAGCAGTACTTC
CASSLARQDYEQYF
>TRBJ1-1|NA|TRBD1|TRBV6-5
TGTGCCAGCAGACTCGGGGGGGCAGGGGGCACTGAAGCTTTCTTT
CASRLGGAGGTEAFF
>TRBJ2-1|NA|NA|TRBV20-1
TGCAGTGCAGCTCTACATGAGCAGTTCTTC
CSAALHEQFF
>TRBJ2-7|NA|TRBD1|TRBV20-1
TGCAGTGCTACCCGGGACAGGGGTTACGAGCAGTACTTC
CSATRDRGYEQYF
>TRBJ1-4|NA|TRBD1|TRBV30
TGTGCCTGGAGTGTAGGGGGCGCTGACGAAAAACTGTTTTTT
CAWSVGGADEKLFF
>TRBJ2-1|few|NA|TRBV9
TGTGCCAGCAGCGTAGTAACCGCGGCAGAAAATGAGCAGTTCTTC
CASSVVTAAENEQFF
>TRBJ1-4|once|TRBD1|TRBV18
TGTGCCAGCTCCCGACAGGGGGCCCGCAGGGAAAAACTGTTTTTT
CASSRQGARREKLFF
>TRBJ2-1|few|TRBD2|TRBV11-3
TGTGCCAGCAGCCGCGGGGGAGGGGAATACAATGAGCAGTTCTTC
CASSRGGGEYNEQFF
>TRBJ2-1|many|NA|TRBV5-6
TGTGCCAGCAGCTTGGGTTTCGGCGGGACCATGTACAATGAGCAGTTCTTC
CASSLGFGGTMYNEQFF
>TRBJ2-7|many|TRBD1|TRBV10-3
TGTGCCACGGGACAGACCTACGAGCAGTACTTC
CATGQTYEQYF
>TRBJ2-7|few|TRBD2|TRBV28
TGTGCCAGCAGTTCCTTGACTAGCGGGGGAACCTACGAGCAGTACTTC
CASSSLTSGGTYEQYF
>TRBJ2-5|NA|TRBD2|TRBV4-2
TGTGCCAGCAGCCAAGAGGGGAGGGATTACCAAGAGACCCAGTACTTC
CASSQEGRDYQETQYF